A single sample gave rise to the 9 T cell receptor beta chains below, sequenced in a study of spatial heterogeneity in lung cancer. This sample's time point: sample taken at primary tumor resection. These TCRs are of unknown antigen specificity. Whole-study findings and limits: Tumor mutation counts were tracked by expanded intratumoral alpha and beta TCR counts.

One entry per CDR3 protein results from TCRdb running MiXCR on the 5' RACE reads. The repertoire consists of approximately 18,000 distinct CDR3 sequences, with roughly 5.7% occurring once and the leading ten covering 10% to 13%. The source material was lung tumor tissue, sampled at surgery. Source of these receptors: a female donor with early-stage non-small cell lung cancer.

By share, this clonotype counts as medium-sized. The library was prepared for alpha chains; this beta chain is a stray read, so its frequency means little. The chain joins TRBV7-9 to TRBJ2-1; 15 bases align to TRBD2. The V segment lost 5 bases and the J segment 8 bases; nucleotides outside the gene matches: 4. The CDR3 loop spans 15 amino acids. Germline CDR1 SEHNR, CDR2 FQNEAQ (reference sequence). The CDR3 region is CASSRTSGRVDEQFF. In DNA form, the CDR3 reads TGTGCCAGCAGCCGGACTAGCGGGAGGGTTGATGAGCAGTTCTTC.

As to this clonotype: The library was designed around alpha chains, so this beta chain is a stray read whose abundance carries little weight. Written as DNA, the CDR3 is TGTGCCAGCAGCTTAGCTTCGGGGTTCACAGATACGCAGTATTTT. Translation gives CASSLASGFTDTQYF. The V call is TRBV7-9, the J call TRBJ2-3, with D maybe TRBD2 (5 bases). V lost 0 bases to trimming and J lost 2 bases, with 9 bases between them. Germline V gene sequence: CDR1 SEHNR, CDR2 FQNEAQ (reference sequence). This CDR3 region has 15 residues.

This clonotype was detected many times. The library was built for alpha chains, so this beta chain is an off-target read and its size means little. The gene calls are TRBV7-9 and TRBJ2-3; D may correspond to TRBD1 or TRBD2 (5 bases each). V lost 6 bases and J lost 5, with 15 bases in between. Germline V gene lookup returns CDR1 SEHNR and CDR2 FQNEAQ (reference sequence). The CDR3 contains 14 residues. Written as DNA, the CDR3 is TGTGCCAGCAGGTCCCTCCGGGGCGTAGATACGCAGTATTTT. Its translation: CASRSLRGVDTQYF.

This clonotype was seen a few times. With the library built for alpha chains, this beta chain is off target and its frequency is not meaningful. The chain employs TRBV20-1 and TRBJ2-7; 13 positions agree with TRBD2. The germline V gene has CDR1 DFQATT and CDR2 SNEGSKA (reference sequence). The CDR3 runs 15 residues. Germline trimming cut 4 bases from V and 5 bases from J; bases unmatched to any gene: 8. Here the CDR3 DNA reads TGCAGTGCTACCCTCGGACTAGCGGGAGTTGACGAGCAGTACTTC. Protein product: CSATLGLAGVDEQYF.

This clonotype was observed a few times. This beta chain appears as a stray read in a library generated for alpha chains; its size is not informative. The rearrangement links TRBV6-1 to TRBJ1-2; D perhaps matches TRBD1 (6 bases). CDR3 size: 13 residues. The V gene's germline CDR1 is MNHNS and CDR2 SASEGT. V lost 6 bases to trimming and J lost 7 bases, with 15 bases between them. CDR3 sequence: CASSPQGRSGYTF. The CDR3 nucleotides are TGTGCCAGCAGCCCACAGGGACGTAGTGGCTACACCTTC.

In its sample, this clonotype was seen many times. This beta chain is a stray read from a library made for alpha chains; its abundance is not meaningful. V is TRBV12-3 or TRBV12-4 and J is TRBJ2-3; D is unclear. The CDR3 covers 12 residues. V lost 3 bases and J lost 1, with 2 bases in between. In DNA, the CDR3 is TGTGCCAGCAGTTTCGGCACAGATACGCAGTATTTT. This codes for CASSFGTDTQYF.

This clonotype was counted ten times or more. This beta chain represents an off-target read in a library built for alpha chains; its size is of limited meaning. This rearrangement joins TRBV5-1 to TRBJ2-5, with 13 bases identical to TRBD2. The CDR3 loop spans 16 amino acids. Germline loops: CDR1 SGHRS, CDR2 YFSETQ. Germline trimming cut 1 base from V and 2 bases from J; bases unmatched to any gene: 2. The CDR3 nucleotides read TGCGCCAGCAGCTTGTCGACTAGCGGGAGGCAAGAGACCCAGTACTTC. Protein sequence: CASSLSTSGRQETQYF.

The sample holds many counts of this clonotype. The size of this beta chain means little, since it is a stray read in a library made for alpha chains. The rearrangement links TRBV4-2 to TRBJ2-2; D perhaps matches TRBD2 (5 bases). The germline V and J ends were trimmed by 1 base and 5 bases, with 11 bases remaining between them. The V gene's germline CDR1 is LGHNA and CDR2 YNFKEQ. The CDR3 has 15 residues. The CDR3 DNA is TGTGCCAGCAGCCAAGTCGCGGGCCAAACCGGGGAGCTGTTTTTT. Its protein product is CASSQVAGQTGELFF.

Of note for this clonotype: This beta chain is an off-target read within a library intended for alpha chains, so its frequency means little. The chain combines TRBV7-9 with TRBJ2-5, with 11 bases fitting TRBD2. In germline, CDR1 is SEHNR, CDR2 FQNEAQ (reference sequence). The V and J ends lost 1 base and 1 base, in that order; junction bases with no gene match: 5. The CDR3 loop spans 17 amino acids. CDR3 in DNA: TGTGCCAGCAGCTTAGGTGGGACTAGCGGAATCCAAGAGACCCAGTACTTC. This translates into CASSLGGTSGIQETQYF.